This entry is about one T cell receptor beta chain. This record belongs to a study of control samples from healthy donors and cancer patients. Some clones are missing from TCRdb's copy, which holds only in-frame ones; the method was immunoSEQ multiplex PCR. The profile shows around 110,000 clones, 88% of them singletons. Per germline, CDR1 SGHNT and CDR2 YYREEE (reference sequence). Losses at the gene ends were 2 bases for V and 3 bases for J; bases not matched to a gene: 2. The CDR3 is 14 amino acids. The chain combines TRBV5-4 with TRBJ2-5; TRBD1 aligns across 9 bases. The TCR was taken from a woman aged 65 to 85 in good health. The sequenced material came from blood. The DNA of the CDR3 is TGTGCCAGCAGCTTTCGGGACAGGGAAGAGACCCAGTACTTC. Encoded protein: CASSFRDREETQYF.